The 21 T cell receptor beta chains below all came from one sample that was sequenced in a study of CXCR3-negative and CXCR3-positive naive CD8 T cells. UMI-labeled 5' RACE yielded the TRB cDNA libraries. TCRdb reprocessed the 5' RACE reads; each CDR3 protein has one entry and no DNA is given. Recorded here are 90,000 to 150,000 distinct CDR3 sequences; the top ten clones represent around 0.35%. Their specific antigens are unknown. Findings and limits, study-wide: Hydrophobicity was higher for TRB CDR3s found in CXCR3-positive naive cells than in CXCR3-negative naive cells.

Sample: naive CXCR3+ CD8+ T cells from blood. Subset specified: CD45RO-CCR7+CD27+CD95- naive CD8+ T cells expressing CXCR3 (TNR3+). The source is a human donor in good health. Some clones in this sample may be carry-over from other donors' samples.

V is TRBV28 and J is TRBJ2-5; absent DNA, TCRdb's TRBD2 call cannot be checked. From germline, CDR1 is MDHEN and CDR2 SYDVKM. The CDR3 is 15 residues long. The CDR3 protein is CASSLRARAQETRYF.

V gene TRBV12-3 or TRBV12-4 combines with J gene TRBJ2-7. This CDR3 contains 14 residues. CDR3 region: CASSFGRGLNEQYF.

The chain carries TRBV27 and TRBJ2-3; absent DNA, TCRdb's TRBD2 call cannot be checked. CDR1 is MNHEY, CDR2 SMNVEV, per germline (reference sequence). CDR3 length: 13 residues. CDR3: CASSLTSGTSEYF.

The chain's CDR3 is CSVYAQGTGELFF. V gene TRBV29-1 combines with J gene TRBJ2-2; TCRdb selects TRBD1, and the lack of DNA leaves this call unchecked. The CDR3 is 13 amino acids. Germline V gene lookup returns CDR1 SQVTM and CDR2 ANQGSEA.

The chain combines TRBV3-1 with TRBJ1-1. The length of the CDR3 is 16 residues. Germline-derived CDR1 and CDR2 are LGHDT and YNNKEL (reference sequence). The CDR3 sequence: CASSQDAVRLNTEAFF.

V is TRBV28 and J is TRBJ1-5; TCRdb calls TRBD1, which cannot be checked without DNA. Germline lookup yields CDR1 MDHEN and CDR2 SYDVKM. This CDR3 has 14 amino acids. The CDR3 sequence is CANKGQGVHQPQHF.

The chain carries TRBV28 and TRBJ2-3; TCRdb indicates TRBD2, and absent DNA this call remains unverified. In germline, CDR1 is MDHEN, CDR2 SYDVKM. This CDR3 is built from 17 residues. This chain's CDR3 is CASSRLAGGLGTDTQYF. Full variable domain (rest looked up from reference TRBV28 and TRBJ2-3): DVKVTQSSRYLVKRTGEKVFLECVQDMDHENMFWYRQDPGLGLRLIYFSYDVKMKEKGDIPEGYSVSREKKERFSLILESASTNQTSMYLCASSRLAGGLGTDTQYFGPGTRLTVL.

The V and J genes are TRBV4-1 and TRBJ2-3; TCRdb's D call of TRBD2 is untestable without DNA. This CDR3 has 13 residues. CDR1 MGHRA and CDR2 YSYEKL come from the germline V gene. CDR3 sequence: CASRSERGDTQYF.

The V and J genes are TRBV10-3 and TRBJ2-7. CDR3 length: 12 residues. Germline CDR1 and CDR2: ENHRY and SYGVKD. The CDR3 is CAISESGDEQYF.

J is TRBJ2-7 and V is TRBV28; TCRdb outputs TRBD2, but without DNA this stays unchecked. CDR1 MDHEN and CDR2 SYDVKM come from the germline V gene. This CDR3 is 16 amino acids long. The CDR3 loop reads CASSPRSGRAWYEQYF.

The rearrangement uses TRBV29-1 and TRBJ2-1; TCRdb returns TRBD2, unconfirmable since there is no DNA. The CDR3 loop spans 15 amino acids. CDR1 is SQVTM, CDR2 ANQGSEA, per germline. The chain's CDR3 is CSVEDGLAGVAEQFF.

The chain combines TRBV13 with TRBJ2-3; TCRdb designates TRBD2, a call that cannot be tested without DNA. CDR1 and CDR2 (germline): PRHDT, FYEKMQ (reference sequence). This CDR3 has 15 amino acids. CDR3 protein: CASSLQVRGTDTQYF.

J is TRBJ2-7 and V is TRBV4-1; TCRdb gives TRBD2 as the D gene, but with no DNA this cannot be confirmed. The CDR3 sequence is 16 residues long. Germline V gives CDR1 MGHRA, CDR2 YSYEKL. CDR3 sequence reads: CASSQVSGRAIHEQYF.

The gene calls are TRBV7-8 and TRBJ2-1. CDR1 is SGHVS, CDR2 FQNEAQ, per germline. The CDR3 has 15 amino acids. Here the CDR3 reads CASSLVMRFYNEQFF.

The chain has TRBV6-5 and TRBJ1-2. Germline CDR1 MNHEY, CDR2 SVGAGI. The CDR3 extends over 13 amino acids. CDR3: CASSYSWDYGYTF.

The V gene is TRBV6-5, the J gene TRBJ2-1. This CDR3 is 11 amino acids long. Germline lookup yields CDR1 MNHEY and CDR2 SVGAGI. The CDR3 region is CASSYAHEQFF.

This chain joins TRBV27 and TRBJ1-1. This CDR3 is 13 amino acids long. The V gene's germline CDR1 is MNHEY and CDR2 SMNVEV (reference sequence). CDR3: CASSLKRNTEAFF.

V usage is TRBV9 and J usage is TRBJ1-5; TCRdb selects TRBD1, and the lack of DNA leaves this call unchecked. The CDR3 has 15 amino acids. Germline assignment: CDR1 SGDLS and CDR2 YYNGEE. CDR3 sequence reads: CASSPNDRGLQPQHF.

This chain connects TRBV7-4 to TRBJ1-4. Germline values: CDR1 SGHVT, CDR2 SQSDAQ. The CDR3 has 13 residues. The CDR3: CASSLPEGEKLFF.

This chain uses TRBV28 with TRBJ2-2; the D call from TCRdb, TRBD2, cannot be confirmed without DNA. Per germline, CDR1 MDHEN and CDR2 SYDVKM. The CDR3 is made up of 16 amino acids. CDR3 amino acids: CASSWERELSTGELFF.

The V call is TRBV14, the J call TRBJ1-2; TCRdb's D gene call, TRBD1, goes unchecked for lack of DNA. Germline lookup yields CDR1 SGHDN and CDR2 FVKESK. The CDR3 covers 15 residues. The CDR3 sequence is CASSQDPRGAGGYTF.